Each of the 29 T cell receptor beta chains below was sequenced from the same sample in a study of cytomegalovirus exposure and HLA in healthy donors. The study ran its PCR with 60 Vbeta and 13 Jbeta primers. Some clones are missing from TCRdb's copy, which holds only in-frame ones; the method was immunoSEQ multiplex PCR. The sample has 150,000 to 180,000 clones; around 79% are singletons. Sequences were obtained from PBMCs. These receptors came from a man younger than 35 in good health and CMV-seronegative.

The V call is TRBV28, the J call TRBJ2-2; 8 positions match TRBD1. Germline CDR1 MDHEN, CDR2 SYDVKM. V was clipped by 4 bases and J by 4 bases; unmatched bases: 5. The CDR3 has 15 residues. In DNA, the CDR3 is TGTGCCAGCAGTTCGGGACAGGCCATCACCGGGGAGCTGTTTTTT. Its protein product is CASSSGQAITGELFF.

CDR3 sequence: CASSSLQDRGGNEQFF. The CDR3 nucleotides read TGTGCCAGCAGCTCCCTCCAAGACAGGGGGGGGAATGAGCAGTTCTTC. This chain links TRBV11-3 with TRBJ2-1; 9 bases are shared with TRBD1. This CDR3 comprises 16 residues. Germline values: CDR1 SGHNT, CDR2 YENEEA. The V and J ends lost 4 bases and 7 bases, in that order; junction bases with no gene match: 11.

The rearrangement uses TRBV11-2 and TRBJ2-7; perhaps TRBD1 as D (6 bases). The CDR3 spans 16 residues. The germline V and J ends were trimmed by 5 bases and 1 base, with 18 bases remaining between them. Germline V gives CDR1 SGHAT, CDR2 FQNNGV. The CDR3 here is CASSTSTGRPSYEQYF. The CDR3 bases are TGTGCCAGCAGCACCTCGACAGGTCGACCTTCCTACGAGCAGTACTTC.

The chain couples TRBV21-1 to TRBJ1-2; the table assigns TRBD1, which was not confirmed against the DNA. TRBV21-1 is designated a pseudogene. This CDR3 comprises 16 residues. CDR3 residues: CASSNATGGAIYGYTF. The CDR3 DNA reads TGTGCCAGCAGCAATGCTACAGGGGGCGCAATCTATGGCTACACCTTC.

The gene calls are TRBV5-1 and TRBJ2-1; D gene uncertain. This CDR3 is 14 amino acids long. Trimming removed 4 bases from V and 2 bases from J, with 10 bases in between. Germline CDR1 reads SGHRS; CDR2 reads YFSETQ. Here the CDR3 DNA reads TGCGCCAGCAGCCCGGAGCCTACCTACAATGAGCAGTTCTTC. Translation: CASSPEPTYNEQFF.

The chain is built from TRBV14 and TRBJ1-2; 7 positions match TRBD1. The CDR3 sequence is 13 residues long. Looked up from germline, CDR1 is SGHDN and CDR2 is FVKESK. After removal of 5 bases from V and 4 bases from J, the junction contained 4 bases not matched to a gene. The CDR3 region is CASSLDRLYGYTF. CDR3 DNA sequence: TGTGCCAGCAGCTTGGACAGGCTCTATGGCTACACCTTC.

This chain joins TRBV19 and TRBJ1-2; 9 bases are shared with TRBD1. Per germline, CDR1 LNHDA and CDR2 SQIVND (reference sequence). The CDR3 is made up of 17 amino acids. The junction had 12 bases not matched to a gene; V was cut back by 6 bases and J by 1 base. In DNA, the CDR3 is TGTGCCAGTAGCCCGCGGGACAGGGTTCTGCATAACTATGGCTACACCTTC. Protein sequence: CASSPRDRVLHNYGYTF.

V gene TRBV2 combines with J gene TRBJ1-5; 11 bases are shared with TRBD1. This CDR3 contains 16 residues. Germline CDR1 SNHLY, CDR2 FYNNEI. V lost 6 bases and J lost 2; bases outside the gene matches: 6. In DNA, the CDR3 is TGTGCCAGCAGGATCGGGGGACAGGGGGGCAATCAGCCCCAGCATTTT. Encoded protein: CASRIGGQGGNQPQHF.

This clone has just a few counts. The chain couples TRBV5-1 to TRBJ1-2; the D is unclear. This CDR3 region has 15 residues. Germline V gene lookup returns CDR1 SGHRS and CDR2 YFSETQ. The V end lost 0 bases, the J end lost 0 bases, and 9 bases lay between the germline ends. The CDR3 DNA is TGCGCCAGCAGCTTGGAGGAGCTAGCTAACTATGGCTACACCTTC. Its translation: CASSLEELANYGYTF.

V gene TRBV5-1 combines with J gene TRBJ1-1; D uncertain. The length of the CDR3 is 14 residues. The germline gives CDR1 SGHRS, CDR2 YFSETQ. Deletions cut 2 bases from V and 0 bases from J, with 8 bases between. CDR3 sequence (DNA): TGCGCCAGCAGCTTTGGAGCTATGAACACTGAAGCTTTCTTT. Translating it yields CASSFGAMNTEAFF.

This clone has only a few counts. The chain couples TRBV7-9 to TRBJ1-2, with a weak D call TRBD1 (5 bases). The CDR3 totals 14 residues. Trimming left V 5 bases short and J 6 bases short, with 16 bases between. In germline, CDR1 is SEHNR, CDR2 FQNEAQ (reference sequence). For the CDR3, the DNA is TGTGCCAGCAGCCCCCGGGGGGGAAACGATGGCTACACCTTC. Its translation is CASSPRGGNDGYTF.

The chain uses TRBV6-5 and TRBJ1-1; D is undetermined. CDR3 length: 13 residues. Germline CDR1 is MNHEY and CDR2 is SVGAGI. Trimming left V 6 bases short and J 1 base short, with 9 bases between. CDR3 residues: CASSITGNTEAFF. In DNA, the CDR3 is TGTGCCAGCAGCATTACGGGGAACACTGAAGCTTTCTTT.

The CDR3 coding sequence is TGTGCCAGCAGCCAAGGGGCGGGGATTCCAGATACGCAGTATTTT. It yields the protein CASSQGAGIPDTQYF. The V gene is TRBV7-9, the J gene TRBJ2-3; D is perhaps TRBD2 (6 bases). Germline loops: CDR1 SEHNR, CDR2 FQNEAQ (reference sequence). The CDR3 runs to 15 residues. Trimming removed 5 bases at V and 4 bases at J, with 16 bases between. The full variable domain, in which reference TRBV7-9 and TRBJ2-3 provide the parts outside the CDR3, is DTGVSQNPRHKITKRGQNVTFRCDPISEHNRLYWYRQTLGQGPEFLTYFQNEAQLEKSRLLSDRFSAERPKGSFSTLEIQRTEQGDSAMYLCASSQGAGIPDTQYFGPGTRLTVL.

This rearrangement joins TRBV5-6 to TRBJ1-2; TRBD1 matches 7 bases. Germline CDR1 reads SGHDT; CDR2 reads YYEEEE. The trim removed 3 bases at V and 4 bases at J, leaving 3 bases unmatched. This CDR3 has 13 amino acids. The CDR3 spells CASSSDRLYGYTF. CDR3 DNA sequence: TGTGCCAGCAGCTCGGACAGGCTCTATGGCTACACCTTC. Full variable domain (remainder filled in from reference TRBV5-6 and TRBJ1-2): DAGVTQSPTHLIKTRGQQVTLRCSPKSGHDTVSWYQQALGQGPQFIFQYYEEEERQRGNFPDRFSGHQFPNYSSELNVNALLLGDSALYLCASSSDRLYGYTFGSGTRLTVV.

Comments on this clone: Germline and junction disagree at one end, which may indicate a read error. The chain recombines TRBV6-1 with TRBJ1-5; D not resolved. This CDR3 is 18 amino acids long. CDR1 is MNHNS, CDR2 SASEGT, per germline. CDR3 in amino acids: CASSEDGNVYSYNQPRHF. DNA of the CDR3: TGTGCCAGCAGTGAAGATGGTAATGTGTACAGCTACAATCAGCCCCGGCATTTT.

The J gene is TRBJ1-3, the V gene TRBV7-9, with 7 bases identical to TRBD1. CDR3 length: 19 amino acids. Germline lookup yields CDR1 SEHNR and CDR2 FQNEAQ (reference sequence). The J segment lost 4 bases and the V segment lost 6 bases, leaving 21 bases of the junction unmatched. CDR3 bases: TGTGCCAGCAGTATGGGGACTTCTCGGAACAGGGGCGTCGGAAACACCATATATTTT. Translating it yields CASSMGTSRNRGVGNTIYF.

A note on this clone: One junction end disagrees with the germline gene, perhaps due to a read error. The chain is built from TRBV5-6 and TRBJ2-6; tentatively, D is TRBD1 (6 bases). This CDR3 contains 18 residues. CDR1 SGHDT and CDR2 YYEEEE come from the germline V gene. Written as DNA, the CDR3 is TGTGCCAGCAGCTCGACAGGCCGTTCGTTCTCTGGGGCCAACGGCCTGACTTTC. As protein: CASSSTGRSFSGANGLTF.

This chain connects TRBV6-5 to TRBJ2-7; D ambiguous. CDR1 is MNHEY and CDR2 is SVGAGI in the germline V gene. V lost 6 bases and J 3 bases, leaving 6 bases between the germline ends. The CDR3 is made up of 11 amino acids. The CDR3 region has the DNA TGTGCCAGCAGCTTCGGCTACGAGCAGTACTTC. Translating gives CASSFGYEQYF.

This clone was seen only a few times. The chain combines TRBV7-9 with TRBJ2-5; 8 bases are shared with TRBD2. The closer fit of TRBJ2-7 to the DNA end suggests the J call may be wrong. CDR1 is SEHNR, CDR2 FQNEAQ, per germline (reference sequence). CDR3 size: 14 residues. CDR3 sequence reads: CASSAGTRPYEQYF. CDR3 nucleotide sequence: TGTGCCAGCAGCGCCGGGACTAGACCCTACGAGCAGTACTTC.

In nucleotides, the CDR3 is TGTGCCAGCAGAGACAGGGGACCGTACACTGAAGCTTTCTTT. It translates to CASRDRGPYTEAFF. The chain is built from TRBV2 and TRBJ1-1; 8 bases agree with TRBD1. V lost 6 bases and J lost 3; bases outside the gene matches: 6. Germline values: CDR1 SNHLY, CDR2 FYNNEI. There are 14 residues in the CDR3. Full variable domain (rest looked up from reference TRBV2 and TRBJ1-1): EPEVTQTPSHQVTQMGQEVILRCVPISNHLYFYWYRQILGQKVEFLVSFYNNEISEKSEIFDDQFSVERPDGSNFTLKIRSTKLEDSAMYFCASRDRGPYTEAFFGQGTRLTVV.

The chain links TRBV5-4 to TRBJ2-2, with TRBD1 matching 8 bases. V gave up 4 bases and J gave up 4 bases; unmatched junction bases: 15. Germline V lookup: CDR1 SGHNT, CDR2 YYREEE (reference sequence). The CDR3 has 18 amino acids. The CDR3 sequence: CASSQYLLAGGPTGELFF. The CDR3 region has the DNA TGTGCCAGCAGCCAATATTTACTAGCAGGGGGCCCCACCGGGGAGCTGTTTTTT.

J is TRBJ1-5 and V is TRBV6-5; D may be TRBD1 (6 bases). This CDR3 contains 15 residues. The germline gives CDR1 MNHEY, CDR2 SVGAGI. V was shortened by 7 bases and J by 5 bases, with 18 bases between the two germline ends. CDR3 DNA sequence: TGTGCCAGCAATCCGGGGGGGGCCAGCCATCAGCCCCAGCATTTT. Amino acid sequence: CASNPGGASHQPQHF.

CDR3 amino acids: CASSQGDRNSPLHF. CDR3 DNA: TGTGCCAGCTCACAGGGAGACCGTAATTCACCCCTCCACTTT. This rearrangement joins TRBV18 to TRBJ1-6; D unclear. V lost 4 bases and J lost 6, with 10 bases in between. This CDR3 is 14 amino acids long. The V gene's germline CDR1 is KGHSH and CDR2 LQKENI.

This chain uses TRBV5-1 with TRBJ1-6; D is perhaps TRBD1 (5 bases). V was clipped by 0 bases and J by 8 bases, with 18 bases between them. Germline CDR1 is SGHRS and CDR2 is YFSETQ. The CDR3 has 17 residues. CDR3 nucleotide sequence: TGCGCCAGCAGCTTGGTAAGAACAGGCGCCAAGTATTCACCCCTCCACTTT. Its translation: CASSLVRTGAKYSPLHF.

The rearrangement joins TRBV29-1 to TRBJ1-1, with TRBD1 as a possible D gene (6 bases). V lost 7 bases to trimming and J lost 4 bases, with 10 bases between them. The CDR3 loop spans 11 amino acids. Per the germline V gene, CDR1 is SQVTM and CDR2 is ANQGSEA. In nucleotides, the CDR3 is TGCAGCGGTGTAGGGGGCACTGAAGCTTTCTTT. Translating gives CSGVGGTEAFF.

This clone turned up a few times. The gene calls are TRBV11-2 and TRBJ2-5; 10 nucleotides match TRBD1. With V trimmed by 5 bases and J by 5 bases, 8 bases remained unmatched. The germline gives CDR1 SGHAT, CDR2 FQNNGV. This CDR3 has 15 residues. CDR3 in DNA: TGTGCCAGCAGCACAAGGACAGGGGGAACGGAGACCCAGTACTTC. Protein product: CASSTRTGGTETQYF.

This rearrangement joins TRBV19 to TRBJ1-2; TRBD1 matches 9 bases. CDR1 and CDR2 (germline): LNHDA, SQIVND (reference sequence). V shed 5 bases, J shed 4 bases, and the junction held 8 bases outside the gene matches. The CDR3 loop spans 15 amino acids. The CDR3 protein is CASSSGTGLSYGYTF. The DNA for the CDR3 is TGTGCCAGTAGTTCAGGGACAGGGTTAAGCTATGGCTACACCTTC. The variable domain in full, completed from reference TRBV19 and TRBJ1-2, reads DGGITQSPKYLFRKEGQNVTLSCEQNLNHDAMYWYRQDPGQGLRLIYYSQIVNDFQKGDIAEGYSVSREKKESFPLTVTSAQKNPTAFYLCASSSGTGLSYGYTFGSGTRLTVV.

The chain couples TRBV9 to TRBJ1-6; D is undetermined. Trimming took off 4 bases at V and 0 bases at J, with 14 bases between the two ends. CDR3 size: 17 residues. The germline CDR1 and CDR2 sequences are SGDLS and YYNGEE. The CDR3 reads CASSPAGPSSYNSPLHF. CDR3 DNA: TGTGCCAGCAGCCCCGCGGGCCCGAGCTCCTATAATTCACCCCTCCACTTT.

The table lists this clone with a count of one. This chain's CDR3 is CASRRQGQETQYF. DNA of the CDR3: TGTGCCAGCAGGCGACAGGGGCAAGAGACCCAGTACTTC. V and J are TRBV6-5 and TRBJ2-5; 8 bases match TRBD1. Germline CDR1 and CDR2: MNHEY and SVGAGI. CDR3 length: 13 residues. Germline trimming cut 6 bases from V and 2 bases from J; bases unmatched to any gene: 2.